This T cell receptor (beta chain) was identified during a study of cytomegalovirus exposure and HLA in healthy donors. General study findings and limits: Cytomegalovirus status, reportedly, was diagnosed with high specificity and sensitivity by the classifier. Versus the approximately 700-donor mean, an Asian-associated ancestry cluster reportedly showed fewer N-insertions in a later analysis. Associated with cytomegalovirus, according to the listing, were around 160 TCR beta chains. A later analysis revealed that TCR association rates differed between HLA loci, peaking at DRB1 and bottoming out at HLA-C.

With respect to this clone: The target antigen is unknown.

It was with 60 Vbeta and 13 Jbeta primers that the PCR ran. Clones were sequenced by immunoSEQ multiplex PCR, and TCRdb holds only the in-frame ones, with some missing. The repertoire holds about 120,000 clones, with about 81% as singletons. Trimming at V came to 4 bases and at J to 1 base, leaving 5 bases not matched to a gene. The CDR3 totals 15 residues. The germline V gene encodes CDR1 SGHTA and CDR2 FQGTGA. Material for sequencing was PBMCs. The genes are TRBV7-3 and TRBJ2-5, with 8 bases matching TRBD2. The sequence came from a woman aged 40-49 years in good health and CMV-seropositive. The CDR3 bases are TGTGCCAGCAGCTCCCGGGGGGGATCCCAAGAGACCCAGTACTTC. It is translated as CASSSRGGSQETQYF.